Sequencing of this T cell receptor (gamma chain) was carried out in a study of gamma delta lymphoproliferative disorders and STAT genes. Whole-study context: At least 50 ng of genomic DNA went into each LymphoTrack Dx TCRG Assay library.

TCRdb re-called the multiplex PCR reads using CATT. The sample holds about 1,200 gamma-chain clones, about 15% seen once. Genomic DNA from isolated PBMCs served as the sequencing template. This clone rates as large. This sample also contains other DNA sequences that code for the same CDR3. CDR3 length: 14 residues. The V gene end was trimmed by 1 base and the J gene end by 1 base; junction bases not matched to a gene: 0. The germline V gene has CDR1 EGSNGY and CDR2 YDSYNSKV. The chain is built from TRGV2 and TRGJP2. The J gene was missing in TCRdb and was found by matching the end of the DNA to germline. Source material: blood. This TCR came from a human donor in good health. The CDR3 coding sequence is TGTGCCACCTGGGACGGTAGTAGTGATTGGATCAAGACGTTT. Translation gives CATWDGSSDWIKTF.